This T cell receptor (beta chain) appears in the sequencing data of a study of T cell responses to AZD1222 COVID-19 vaccine. Whole-study results and caveats: Clonal diversity was possibly underestimated; the donors were predominantly white British and more often female. Targets within unmutated variant regions were reportedly found for nearly half of spike-specific TCRs.

This clone was seen just once. Its antigen is unknown. Repertoires were generated with immunoSEQ multiplex PCR, while TCRdb's copy carries only in-frame clones and drops some. The table includes roughly 180,000 clones, about nine tenths detected once. This CDR3 has 16 residues. Per germline, CDR1 SGHRS and CDR2 YFSETQ. V shed 1 base and J 3 bases; nucleotides not matched to a gene: 7. The V gene is TRBV5-1, the J gene TRBJ2-1, with 7 bases identical to TRBD2. The sequences come from peripheral blood, collected 28 days after the second AZD1222 dose. The receptor was derived from an adult who received the AZD1222 COVID-19 vaccine. CDR3 in amino acids: CASSLLTASGYNEQFF. The CDR3 nucleotides are TGCGCCAGCAGCTTGTTAACGGCTAGCGGCTACAATGAGCAGTTCTTC.